This TCR beta chain is from a study of T cells in localized non-small cell lung cancer. This clone was counted a single time. What it recognizes is unknown. The study, taken as a whole, reports: Investigators sequenced only a single tumor region, leaving heterogeneity possible. Peak T cell clonality was found in uninvolved adjacent lung, exceeding tumor. Adjacent lung held a median around 56 of the top 100 tumor clones.

Assay: immunoSEQ multiplex PCR; the TCRdb copy retains only in-frame clones and omits some. There are 55,000 to 65,000 clones in the sample; approximately 90% occur only once, and approximately 22% lies in the top ten. Germline lookup yields CDR1 SGDLS and CDR2 YYNGEE. The CDR3 sequence is 15 residues long. Trimming left V 0 bases short and J 1 base short, with 10 bases between. The chain is built from TRBV9 and TRBJ2-5; D call uncertain. The sample here was peripheral blood, taken before any cancer treatment. The sequence was collected from a man aged 35 to 69 with stage I squamous cell lung carcinoma. The CDR3 region has the DNA TGTGCCAGCAGCGTAGGTACCGGGTTCCAAGAGACCCAGTACTTC. Protein product: CASSVGTGFQETQYF.